A single sample gave rise to the 19 T cell receptor beta chains below, sequenced in a study of neurological immune-mediated disorders. TCRdb re-called the 5' RACE reads with MiXCR, one entry per CDR3 protein. This sample has about 27,000 distinct CDR3 sequences, with about 3.1% found just once. Specimen: PBMCs. These receptors were obtained from a woman between 25 and 40 years old with multiple sclerosis.

This clonotype was seen at least ten times. The chain links TRBV4-2 to TRBJ2-2; either TRBD1 or TRBD2 may fit D (5 bases each). V was trimmed by 3 bases and J by 3 bases, leaving 11 bases between them. Germline V gives CDR1 LGHNA, CDR2 YNFKEQ. The CDR3 has 15 residues. CDR3 bases: TGTGCCAGCAGCCAGACGGGGACCGACACCGGGGAGCTGTTTTTT. It is translated as CASSQTGTDTGELFF.

In its sample, this clonotype was seen many times. The rearrangement joins TRBV18 to TRBJ2-5; TRBD1 matches 10 bases. The ends lost 3 bases at V and 4 bases at J; junction bases unmatched: 2. CDR1 KGHSH and CDR2 LQKENI come from the germline V gene. The CDR3 runs 14 residues. CDR3 DNA: TGTGCCAGCTCACCGGGACAGGGGCCAGAGACCCAGTACTTC. Encoded protein: CASSPGQGPETQYF.

This clonotype came up many times. V and J are TRBV28 and TRBJ2-5, with 7 positions matching TRBD2. Trimming took 10 bases from V and 3 from J; bases not matched to a gene: 11. The CDR3 runs to 14 residues. Germline CDR1 and CDR2: MDHEN and SYDVKM. This CDR3 is CATFQRGEKETQYF. Here the CDR3 DNA reads TGTGCCACCTTCCAGCGGGGAGAGAAAGAGACCCAGTACTTC.

This clonotype came up many times. The J gene is TRBJ2-2, the V gene TRBV18, with 7 positions matching TRBD1. Losses at the gene ends were 4 bases for V and 13 bases for J; bases not matched to a gene: 12. CDR1 KGHSH and CDR2 LQKENI come from the germline V gene. This CDR3 has 14 amino acids. This CDR3 reads CASSLRDSRGVLFF. Here the CDR3 DNA reads TGTGCCAGCTCACTCAGGGACAGCCGGGGTGTGCTGTTTTTT.

Many counts were recorded for this clonotype. The DNA is omitted, as the CDR3 cannot be located on it reliably, and the CDR3 follows TCRdb's listing. V gene TRBV29-1 combines with J gene TRBJ2-5; the table's D call, TRBD1, was not checked against the DNA. Looked up from germline, CDR1 is SQVTM and CDR2 is ANQGSEA. The CDR3 is 20 residues long, ends included. CDR3 sequence: CSVEARAGGRRPSTSGPSPF.

This clonotype rates as medium-sized. A much larger clonotype is one base distant, so this may be a read error. The chain combines TRBV12-3 or TRBV12-4 with TRBJ2-5; no firm D call. The CDR3 totals 13 residues. V lost 5 bases to trimming and J lost 1 base, with 8 bases between them. CDR3: CASSARGQETQYF. CDR3 sequence (DNA): TGTGCCAGCAGTGCTAGAGGCCAAGAGACCCAGTACTTC.

The table lists this clonotype with many counts. The J gene is TRBJ1-2, the V gene TRBV2; D is perhaps TRBD1 (5 bases). Deletions cut 9 bases from V and 5 bases from J, with 16 bases between. CDR3 length: 13 amino acids. Germline CDR1 is SNHLY and CDR2 is FYNNEI. CDR3 DNA: TGTGCCAGTCGACGGGACGGGTCATATGGCTACACCTTC. This translates into CASRRDGSYGYTF.

Regarding this clonotype: One end of the junction is discordant with germline, which a read error may explain. The chain carries TRBV20-1 and TRBJ2-5; D not certain. Germline V gene sequence: CDR1 DFQATT, CDR2 SNEGSKA (reference sequence). The length of the CDR3 is 13 residues. CDR3 nucleotides: TGCAATGCTAGAGTCCCGAGAATAGAGACCCAGTACTTC. Translating it yields CNARVPRIETQYF.

This clonotype was counted only a few times. The junction departs from the called germline gene at one end, perhaps through a read error. This sequence joins TRBV7-2 and TRBJ1-6; possible D gene TRBD1, 5 bases. The CDR3 is made up of 16 amino acids. Per the germline V gene, CDR1 is SGHTA and CDR2 is FQGNSA. CDR3 bases: TGTGCCAGCAGCTTACAGGGCAGAAGAAGTAATTCACCCCTCAACTTT. Protein product: CASSLQGRRSNSPLNF.

There are many counts of this clonotype. J is TRBJ2-2 and V is TRBV4-3, with D possibly matching TRBD2 (5 bases). Per germline, CDR1 LGHNA and CDR2 YSLEER. CDR3 length: 16 amino acids. Trimming cost V 0 bases and J 1 base, with 9 bases left between them. The chain's CDR3 is CASSQDQSGNTGELFF. In DNA form, the CDR3 reads TGCGCCAGCAGCCAAGATCAAAGCGGGAACACCGGGGAGCTGTTTTTT.

The sample holds many counts of this clonotype. The chain links TRBV12-3 or TRBV12-4 to TRBJ2-1; either TRBD1 or TRBD2 may supply D (5 bases each). V lost 2 bases, J lost 0 bases, and 11 bases lay in between. The CDR3 spans 16 residues. CDR3 nucleotides: TGTGCCAGCAGTTTATATGGGGGAGCCTCCTACAATGAGCAGTTCTTC. This gives the protein CASSLYGGASYNEQFF.

The chain is built from TRBV7-2 and TRBJ1-4; TRBD1 might be the D (5 bases). Germline V gene lookup returns CDR1 SGHTA and CDR2 FQGNSA. CDR3 length: 16 amino acids. Trimming left V 6 bases short and J 5 bases short, with 19 bases between. The CDR3: CASRPARGGPNEKLFF. The CDR3 region has the DNA TGTGCCAGCAGACCGGCGAGGGGAGGGCCGAATGAAAAACTGTTTTTT.

This clonotype was counted at least ten times. The junction shows a germline mismatch at one end, possibly a read error. The chain joins TRBV9 to TRBJ1-5, with D unclear. Per germline, CDR1 SGDLS and CDR2 YYNGEE. CDR3 length: 15 residues. The CDR3 region is CASIPTDFSNQPQNF. CDR3 in DNA: TGTGCCAGCATCCCTACAGATTTTAGCAATCAGCCCCAGAATTTT.

This clonotype was counted ten times or more. The CDR3 sequence is CASSFGQFYGYTF. Written as DNA, the CDR3 is TGTGCCAGCAGTTTTGGGCAGTTCTATGGCTACACCTTC. This chain links TRBV12-3 or TRBV12-4 with TRBJ1-2; D is ambiguous. The CDR3 consists of 13 residues. Trimming left V 3 bases short and J 4 bases short, with 9 bases between.

There are many counts of this clonotype. The CDR3 sequence is CASNRLAEEETQYF. CDR3 nucleotide sequence: TGTGCCAGCAATCGACTAGCGGAAGAAGAGACCCAGTACTTC. The chain carries TRBV2 and TRBJ2-5, with 9 bases fitting TRBD2. The CDR3 covers 14 residues. Trimming took 7 bases from V and 3 from J; bases not matched to a gene: 6. CDR1 SNHLY and CDR2 FYNNEI come from the germline V gene.

This clonotype appeared many times. The rearrangement uses TRBV3-1 and TRBJ2-1; 7 nucleotides line up with TRBD2. Germline CDR1 and CDR2: LGHDT and YNNKEL (reference sequence). The ends lost 3 bases at V and 7 bases at J; junction bases unmatched: 15. This CDR3 comprises 17 residues. The CDR3 coding sequence is TGTGCCAGCAGCCAGAAAGTGTGGGGAGGGCGTGGTAATGAGCAGTTCTTC. As protein: CASSQKVWGGRGNEQFF.

This clonotype occurred many times. V and J are TRBV6-5 and TRBJ2-7; 7 bases line up with TRBD2. V was pared by 5 bases and J by 6 bases, with 4 bases of the junction left unmatched. The CDR3 has 12 residues. The germline gives CDR1 MNHEY, CDR2 SVGAGI. CDR3 coding DNA: TGTGCCAGCAGTAAAACTAGCGCCGAGCAGTACTTC. It encodes CASSKTSAEQYF.

This clonotype was counted ten times or more. CDR3: CASSLGDYLYNEQFF. The CDR3 DNA is TGCGCCAGCAGCTTGGGGGACTACCTATACAATGAGCAGTTCTTC. This chain joins TRBV5-1 and TRBJ2-1, with TRBD2 identical over 7 bases. V lost 0 bases to trimming and J lost 4 bases; unmatched junction nucleotides: 4. The CDR3 consists of 15 residues. Germline V gene data show CDR1 as SGHRS and CDR2 as YFSETQ.

This clonotype has at least ten counts. The chain joins TRBV20-1 to TRBJ2-7, with 11 bases identical to TRBD1. J gave up 5 bases and V 5 bases, and 11 bases lay outside the gene matches. Germline-derived CDR1 and CDR2 are DFQATT and SNEGSKA (reference sequence). This CDR3 spans 15 amino acids. The CDR3 DNA reads TGCAGTGCTGGCCCCCGGGACAGGGGGATCCACGAGCAGTACTTC. Protein sequence: CSAGPRDRGIHEQYF.